A single sample is the source of the 26 T cell receptor beta chains below, sequenced in a study of T cells in Graves' hyperthyroidism and ophthalmopathy. RNA transcripts were the template for amplifying TCR beta CDR3 regions. A set of HTBI primers served as the primers for a first-round RT-PCR of the TCR CDR3. A single record per CDR3 protein comes from TCRdb applying MiXCR to the multiplex PCR reads. The sample holds fewer than 400,000 distinct CDR3 sequences; 15% to 17% are singletons and the top ten take 25% to 35%. Sequencing was performed on blood. The origin of the receptors is a woman aged 18-29 years with Graves' hyperthyroidism that later progressed to Graves' ophthalmopathy.

This clonotype has ten or more counts. The chain employs TRBV20-1 and TRBJ1-4; 8 bases fit TRBD1. J gave up 8 bases and V 3 bases, and 11 bases lay outside the gene matches. The CDR3 runs to 15 residues. The germline V gene has CDR1 DFQATT and CDR2 SNEGSKA (reference sequence). CDR3 sequence reads: CSASAGQGAGEKLFF. In nucleotides, the CDR3 is TGCAGTGCTAGTGCGGGCCAGGGGGCTGGGGAAAAACTGTTTTTT.

Only one count was recorded for this clonotype. Just one base apart from a much larger clone, this may be a read error. This CDR3 is missing its conserved last phenylalanine or tryptophan, likely due to a read error. This rearrangement joins TRBV24-1 to TRBJ2-2; D is uncertain. Germline V gene sequence: CDR1 KGHDR, CDR2 SFDVKD. The ends were cut back, 4 bases at V and 6 bases at J, with 20 bases in the middle. The CDR3 totals 17 residues. The CDR3 region is CATSDLGPNWEPGELFC. CDR3 sequence (DNA): TGTGCCACCAGTGACCTCGGACCCAATTGGGAACCCGGGGAGCTGTTTTGT.

The chain links TRBV15 to TRBJ2-3; perhaps D is TRBD1 or TRBD2 (6 bases each). The CDR3 loop spans 15 amino acids. V lost 5 bases and J lost 4, with 16 bases in between. Germline V gene lookup returns CDR1 LNHNV and CDR2 YYDKDF (reference sequence). The chain's CDR3 is CATSARWGASDTQYF. The DNA of the CDR3 is TGTGCCACCAGCGCCCGGTGGGGGGCTTCAGATACGCAGTATTTT.

There are many counts of this clonotype. The chain recombines TRBV27 with TRBJ2-7, with 9 nucleotides matching TRBD1. Germline V CDR1 and CDR2: MNHEY, SMNVEV (reference sequence). This CDR3 contains 15 residues. The J segment lost 3 bases and the V segment lost 2 bases, leaving 5 bases of the junction unmatched. CDR3 protein: CASSLVSTGGYEQYF. Here the CDR3 DNA reads TGTGCCAGCAGTTTAGTCTCGACAGGGGGCTACGAGCAGTACTTC.

This clonotype was found many times. The J gene is TRBJ1-1, the V gene TRBV4-1; unclear D gene. CDR1 and CDR2 from the germline V gene are MGHRA and YSYEKL. The V gene lost 1 base and the J gene lost 0 bases, with 9 bases spanning the gap. The length of the CDR3 is 15 residues. The CDR3 DNA reads TGCGCCAGCAGCCAAGTTCGACAATTGAACACTGAAGCTTTCTTT. This gives the protein CASSQVRQLNTEAFF.

This sequence joins TRBV6-1 and TRBJ2-3; D may correspond to TRBD1 or TRBD2 (5 bases each). Trimming took off 3 bases at V and 0 bases at J, with 13 bases between the two ends. The CDR3 is made up of 16 amino acids. The germline V gene has CDR1 MNHNS and CDR2 SASEGT. The CDR3 bases are TGTGCCAGCAGTGACGAGGGACGCGCTAGCACAGATACGCAGTATTTT. Its translation is CASSDEGRASTDTQYF.

This clonotype was seen many times. The chain has TRBV20-1 and TRBJ2-5; D possibly corresponds to TRBD1 (6 bases). V was cut by 5 bases and J by 5 bases, with 21 bases left in between. Germline V CDR1 and CDR2: DFQATT, SNEGSKA (reference sequence). This CDR3 is built from 15 residues. The CDR3 DNA sequence: TGCAGTGCTCACCCCATGCAGGGGATGAAGGAGACCCAGTACTTC. Amino acids: CSAHPMQGMKETQYF.

This clonotype was recorded at least ten times. This rearrangement joins TRBV2 to TRBJ2-1; 8 positions match TRBD1. CDR3 length: 12 residues. The ends lost 7 bases at V and 8 bases at J; junction bases unmatched: 4. In germline, CDR1 is SNHLY, CDR2 FYNNEI. The CDR3 loop is CASMTGVDEQFF. For the CDR3, the DNA is TGTGCCAGCATGACAGGGGTAGATGAGCAGTTCTTC.

In its sample, this clonotype was seen many times. The chain uses TRBV5-6 and TRBJ1-1; maybe TRBD1 (5 bases). Per germline, CDR1 SGHDT and CDR2 YYEEEE. Trimming shortened V by 4 bases and J by 4 bases, and 14 bases separated the two germline ends. This CDR3 region has 14 residues. The CDR3 sequence: CASSGEGWGTEAFF. CDR3 sequence (DNA): TGTGCCAGCAGCGGCGAGGGGTGGGGCACTGAAGCTTTCTTT.

This clonotype was seen at least ten times. This chain links TRBV18 with TRBJ2-3; D not certain. V shed 1 base and J shed 2 bases, with 4 bases lying between them. Germline V gives CDR1 KGHSH, CDR2 LQKENI. CDR3 length: 13 residues. CDR3 DNA: TGTGCCAGCTCACCACTCCTCACAGATACGCAGTATTTT. It encodes CASSPLLTDTQYF.

This clonotype was picked up a small number of times. This sequence joins TRBV6-1 and TRBJ1-4; 10 nucleotides match TRBD1. The V and J ends lost 5 bases and 6 bases, in that order; junction bases with no gene match: 9. This CDR3 spans 16 amino acids. Germline V gene sequence: CDR1 MNHNS, CDR2 SASEGT. The CDR3 DNA is TGTGCCAGCAGTTCAGACAGGGGGCGCGGGGATGAAAAACTGTTTTTT. Residues: CASSSDRGRGDEKLFF.

The chain is built from TRBV28 and TRBJ2-6; a possible D gene is TRBD1 (5 bases). The V end lost 5 bases, the J end lost 2 bases, and 13 bases lay between the germline ends. Germline V lookup: CDR1 MDHEN, CDR2 SYDVKM. The CDR3 runs to 16 residues. CDR3: CASSPVGDPGANVLTF. Written as DNA, the CDR3 is TGTGCCAGCAGTCCGGTAGGGGATCCTGGGGCCAACGTCCTGACTTTC.

This clonotype was counted between two and nine times. The DNA for the CDR3 is TGTGCCAGCAGCACCCCGCGAACAGGGCTTTTGGACGGGGAGGGCTACAATGAGCAGTTCTTC. It specifies CASSTPRTGLLDGEGYNEQFF. The chain is built from TRBV5-6 and TRBJ2-1; D is perhaps TRBD2 (7 bases). This CDR3 is built from 21 residues. With 4 bases removed from V and 3 bases from J, the gap between germline ends came to 32 bases. Germline V gene lookup returns CDR1 SGHDT and CDR2 YYEEEE.

The chain carries TRBV28 and TRBJ1-4, with unresolved D. CDR1 is MDHEN, CDR2 SYDVKM, per germline. Trimming pared 6 bases from V and 5 bases from J, leaving 16 bases between. This CDR3 is built from 15 residues. CDR3 bases: TGTGCCAGCAGAACGGACGTCTCTGGGAATGAAAAACTGTTTTTT. It encodes CASRTDVSGNEKLFF.

In this sample, this clonotype turned up a few times. The chain combines TRBV28 with TRBJ2-4, with no clear D. In germline, CDR1 is MDHEN, CDR2 SYDVKM. CDR3 length: 15 amino acids. V lost 5 bases and J 5 bases, leaving 16 bases between the germline ends. CDR3 loop: CASSPARYEENIQYF. CDR3 sequence (DNA): TGTGCCAGCAGTCCAGCCCGATATGAGGAAAACATTCAGTACTTC.

This clonotype was found a few times. Being one base from a much bigger clone, this may be a read error. V gene TRBV2 combines with J gene TRBJ1-5; perhaps TRBD1 as D (6 bases). CDR3 length equals 13 residues. CDR1 is SNHLY and CDR2 is FYNNEI in the germline V gene. The CDR3 reads CVSSEGGGQPQHF. The CDR3 DNA reads TGTGTCAGCAGTGAAGGGGGAGGTCAGCCCCAGCATTTT.

Concerning this clonotype itself: Because the CDR3 is missing its conserved closing phenylalanine or tryptophan, this is likely a read error. The V call is TRBV5-8, the J call TRBJ2-1; 7 bases are a match to TRBD1. This CDR3 has 14 residues. V was pared by 2 bases and J by 4 bases, with 3 bases of the junction left unmatched. CDR1 and CDR2 from the germline V gene are SGHTS and YDEGEE. The CDR3 nucleotides are TGTGCCAGCAGCTTCGGGACAGATTACAATGAGCAGTTCTCC. Its translation: CASSFGTDYNEQFS.

This clonotype has a handful of counts. The J gene is TRBJ1-2, the V gene TRBV5-1; TRBD1 matches at 8 bases. From germline, CDR1 is SGHRS and CDR2 YFSETQ. This CDR3 is built from 15 residues. With 0 bases clipped from V and 4 bases from J, the junction kept 5 bases outside the gene matches. Here the CDR3 DNA reads TGCGCCAGCAGCTTGGCCACGGACAGGGCCTATGGCTACACCTTC. Its translation: CASSLATDRAYGYTF.

This clonotype was seen more than once but under ten times. V is TRBV20-1 and J is TRBJ2-7; TRBD2 aligns across 7 bases. The CDR3 totals 12 residues. Per the germline V gene, CDR1 is DFQATT and CDR2 is SNEGSKA (reference sequence). V lost 6 bases, J lost 6 bases, and 8 bases stayed unmatched. The CDR3 DNA sequence: TGCAGTGCCCACAGCGGGATTAGCGAGCAGTACTTC. Translating it yields CSAHSGISEQYF.

The chain has TRBV4-2 and TRBJ1-2; 8 bases align to TRBD1. V dropped 0 bases and J dropped 4; count of bases not matched to a gene: 7. Germline V gene data show CDR1 as LGHNA and CDR2 as YNFKEQ. This CDR3 is built from 16 residues. The DNA of the CDR3 is TGTGCCAGCAGCCAAGACCCGGGACAGGTTATCTATGGCTACACCTTC. It yields the protein CASSQDPGQVIYGYTF.

This clonotype was seen many times. J is TRBJ2-1 and V is TRBV24-1, with D hard to call. Germline CDR1 reads KGHDR; CDR2 reads SFDVKD. V shed 4 bases and J shed 6 bases, with 15 bases lying between them. There are 15 residues in the CDR3. CDR3 nucleotide sequence: TGTGCCACCAGTGACCCGGCGGTCCGGGCCAATGAGCAGTTCTTC. Its protein product is CATSDPAVRANEQFF.

This sequence joins TRBV20-1 and TRBJ1-4; 9 bases line up with TRBD1. V gave up 5 bases and J gave up 7 bases; unmatched junction bases: 2. This CDR3 region has 12 residues. CDR1 is DFQATT and CDR2 is SNEGSKA in the germline V gene (reference sequence). CDR3 bases: TGCAGTGCTTGGGGACAGGGTGAAAAACTGTTTTTT. This sequence encodes CSAWGQGEKLFF.

There are many counts of this clonotype. V and J are TRBV20-1 and TRBJ2-7; tentatively, D is TRBD1 (6 bases). V shed 2 bases and J shed 4 bases, with 12 bases lying between them. CDR1 DFQATT and CDR2 SNEGSKA come from the germline V gene (reference sequence). CDR3 size: 13 residues. CDR3 bases: TGCAGTGCTAGATGGGCAGGGGCTTACGAGCAGTACTTC. It is translated as CSARWAGAYEQYF.

Only a few counts were recorded for this clonotype. The junction does not match germline at one end; this may be a read error. This sequence joins TRBV7-7 and TRBJ2-7; D not resolved. The CDR3 totals 17 residues. Per the germline V gene, CDR1 is SSHAT and CDR2 is FNYEAQ (reference sequence). CDR3 sequence: CASSFGPSEVSMDEQYF. The CDR3 region has the DNA TGTGCTAGCAGCTTTGGACCATCCGAAGTCTCTATGGACGAGCAGTACTTC.

This clonotype was observed many times. The chain links TRBV6-2 or TRBV6-3 to TRBJ1-2; no clear D. V lost 4 bases and J lost 4, with 10 bases in between. The CDR3 runs to 13 residues. CDR1 is MNHEY and CDR2 is SVGEGT in the germline V gene. CDR3 loop: CASSSGPSYGYTF. CDR3 sequence (DNA): TGTGCCAGCAGTTCCGGACCGAGCTATGGCTACACCTTC.

This clonotype came up a few times. The genes are TRBV3-1 and TRBJ2-6; TRBD1 is a possible D gene (5 bases). Trimming removed 0 bases from V and 2 bases from J, with 14 bases in between. CDR1 LGHDT and CDR2 YNNKEL come from the germline V gene (reference sequence). The CDR3 length is 18 residues. CDR3 nucleotides: TGTGCCAGCAGCCAAGACGCGACAGTCCGGACTGGGGCCAACGTCCTGACTTTC. This codes for CASSQDATVRTGANVLTF. Variable domain in full (rest from reference TRBV3-1 and TRBJ2-6): DTAVSQTPKYLVTQMGNDKSIKCEQNLGHDTMYWYKQDSKKFLKIMFSYNNKELIINETVPNRFSPKSPDKAHLNLHINSLELGDSAVYFCASSQDATVRTGANVLTFGAGSRLTVL.